Listed below are T cell receptor beta chains from one sample, sequenced in a study of post-analysis software for immune sequencing data. MiXCR was run by TCRdb on the PCR reads, yielding one entry per CDR3 protein. The profile shows roughly 150,000 distinct CDR3 sequences, 30% to 45% of them singletons. The sequences come from blood, collected after autologous hematopoietic stem cell transplantation. Receptor source: a girl aged 5-17 years with multiple sclerosis. CDR3s include the opening cysteine and the closing phenylalanine or tryptophan. A D gene is named only where the DNA matches it firmly. Clone size is shown for a subset of rows, as once, few, many or a class of expanded clone.

>TRBJ2-3|once|TRBV11-2|NA
TGTGCCAGCAGCTTTGGGCAACCCGGAGATACGCAGTATTTT
CASSFGQPGDTQYF
>TRBJ1-1|NA|TRBV6-5|NA
TGTGCCAGCAGTCCCAGGGGCGGCACTGAAGCTTTCTTT
CASSPRGGTEAFF
>TRBJ2-7|many|TRBV6-2/TRBV6-3|TRBD2
TGTGCCAGCAGTTCCCTCCCGGGACTAGCGGGATACGAGCAGTACTTC
CASSSLPGLAGYEQYF
>TRBJ2-3|NA|TRBV12-3/TRBV12-4|NA
TGTGCCAGCAGCCAAATCCGGGCAGATACGCAGTATTTT
CASSQIRADTQYF
>TRBJ2-6|NA|TRBV20-1|NA
TGCAGTGCTAGAAGACTCCAGGGGGACTCCCGAAGGGGGGCCAACGTCCGGACTTTC
CSARRLQGDSRRGANVRTF
>TRBJ1-5|NA|TRBV5-1|NA
TGCGCCAGCAGCTTCTCGACGGATCAGCCCCAGCATTTT
CASSFSTDQPQHF
>TRBJ1-1|NA|TRBV12-3/TRBV12-4|NA
TGTGCCAGCAGTTTCCCGGGCACTGAAGCTTTCTTT
CASSFPGTEAFF
>TRBJ2-7|NA|TRBV27|NA
TGTGCCAGCAGTCTAACAGGGCCCCCTACCTACGAGCAGTACTTC
CASSLTGPPTYEQYF
>TRBJ1-2|NA|TRBV19|TRBD1
TGTGCCAGTTCTACCACAGGGGACATTAACTATGGCTACACCTTC
CASSTTGDINYGYTF
>TRBJ2-3|once|TRBV5-1|NA
TGCGCCAGCACCACTGTCACTGGGAGCACAGATACGCAGTATTTT
CASTTVTGSTDTQYF
>TRBJ2-7|NA|TRBV15|TRBD1
TGTGCCACCAGCTTCGGGACAGAAGTTTACGAGCAGTACTTC
CATSFGTEVYEQYF
>TRBJ1-1|NA|TRBV7-9|NA
TGTGCCAGCAGCTTAGCGATCGCGCGGTCTAGGGGAGCTTTCTTT
CASSLAIARSRGAFF
>TRBJ2-3|NA|TRBV7-2|NA
TGTGCCAGCAGCTCTATCCCGGGATTGGGGGTAGATACGCAGTATTTT
CASSSIPGLGVDTQYF
>TRBJ2-2|NA|TRBV29-1|NA
TGCAGCGCAGACGGCGGGTTAGGGACCGGGGAGCTGTTTTTT
CSADGGLGTGELFF
>TRBJ2-3|few|TRBV7-9|NA
TGTGCCAGCAGCTTAACGGGAACCACAGATACGCAGTATTTT
CASSLTGTTDTQYF
>TRBJ1-3|NA|TRBV24-1|NA
TGTGCCACCAGTCAGCCGTCCTCTGGAAACACCATATATTTT
CATSQPSSGNTIYF
>TRBJ2-1|many|TRBV11-2|TRBD1
TGTGCCAGCAGCTTAGTTTTCGGGACAGGGGGCTCCTACAATGAGCAGTTCTTC
CASSLVFGTGGSYNEQFF
>TRBJ2-1|NA|TRBV10-3|NA
TGTGCCATCAGTGGGACCGGGACTCCCTACAATGAGCAGTTCTTC
CAISGTGTPYNEQFF
>TRBJ2-5|NA|TRBV25-1|NA
TGTGCCAGCAGTGATATGGTGCTCCAAGAGACCCAGTACTTC
CASSDMVLQETQYF
>TRBJ2-5|few|TRBV28|TRBD1
TGTGCCAGCACCGGACGCAGGGGGCCGGAACAAGAGACCCAGTACTTC
CASTGRRGPEQETQYF
>TRBJ2-7|NA|TRBV20-1|NA
TGCAGTGCTAGAGGACAGGGACTACTTGCCTACGAGCAGTACTTC
CSARGQGLLAYEQYF
>TRBJ2-7|NA|TRBV10-3|TRBD2
TGTGCCATCAGGAGTACTAGCGGGAGACCCTACGAGCAGTACTTC
CAIRSTSGRPYEQYF